This T cell receptor beta chain is from a study of blood T cell repertoires in COVID-19 (dated by TCRdb to 2020 to 2022). Study-wide context: Collaborator samples came from the United States, Italy and Spain and covered acute and convalescent phases of COVID-19. The prospective study material was composed of cDNA or gDNA derived from T cells, B-cell-depleted T cells, or PBMCs. The dataset comprised deeply sampled blood TCRbeta repertoires from subjects exposed to, actively infected with, or recovered from COVID-19. The repertoires were released in a freely available public database intended as a resource for research on the immune response to SARS-CoV-2. Samples were obtained from the ongoing ImmuneRACE study (first 160 participants) and from over a thousand subjects provided by 6 global collaborators. Nearly every sample came with metadata listing a de-identified subject ID, COVID-19 status, age in years and sex. Where available, HLA class I and class II types were taken from metadata supplied by the sample provider and were not determined by assay-based typing. Paper-wide results and their limitations: How much clinical and demographic metadata was included differed by source and by participant, and the metadata was provided uncurated.

Collaborating institutions collected whole blood in K2EDTA tubes following their own protocols. Collaborator samples were shipped for TCRbeta analysis as frozen whole blood, isolated PBMCs, or DNA extracted from either sample type. About this clone itself: Which antigen it targets is not known. No qualities accompany the bases; no much larger clone lies one base away.

The immunoSEQ Assay, a bias-controlled multiplex PCR, was used to amplify TCRbeta CDR3 regions from genomic DNA. The source study handled its data this way. Within the assay, amplification of reference gene primers was used to estimate how many nucleated cells each sample contained. Sequence reads were collapsed and filtered to measure the absolute abundance of every unique TCRbeta CDR3 rearrangement. Productive Simpson clonality was computed per sample as the square root of Simpson's diversity index over productive rearrangements. TCRdb retrieved this table from immuneACCESS and kept in-frame rearrangements only. Not all clones are present; in checked studies, unresolved V genes account for under half, and no reason is known for the remainder. The V and J calls and the clone size are those of that table, but D and trimming were determined from the DNA. Within this sample are roughly 140,000 clones, with about 88% of them counted one time only. The top ten clones comprise about 2% of the sample.

Material: peripheral blood. The sequence was obtained from a human donor in a cohort sampled during active COVID-19.

The CDR3 region reads CATSDWNRDRYEQYF. In nucleotide form, the sequence is TGTGCCACCAGTGACTGGAACAGGGACCGCTACGAGCAGTACTTC. The V and J segments used are TRBV24-1 and TRBJ2-7, and TRBD1 may be the D gene, going by 6 matching bases. The CDR3 runs 15 amino acids, cysteine and phenylalanine included. Here the CDR3 DNA is all that survives: 45 bases in frame from base 1. Trimming at the junction amounts to 4 bases on V and 3 bases on J, and the germline ends lie 15 bases apart. According to the germline V gene, CDR1 reads KGHDR and CDR2 reads SFDVKD.